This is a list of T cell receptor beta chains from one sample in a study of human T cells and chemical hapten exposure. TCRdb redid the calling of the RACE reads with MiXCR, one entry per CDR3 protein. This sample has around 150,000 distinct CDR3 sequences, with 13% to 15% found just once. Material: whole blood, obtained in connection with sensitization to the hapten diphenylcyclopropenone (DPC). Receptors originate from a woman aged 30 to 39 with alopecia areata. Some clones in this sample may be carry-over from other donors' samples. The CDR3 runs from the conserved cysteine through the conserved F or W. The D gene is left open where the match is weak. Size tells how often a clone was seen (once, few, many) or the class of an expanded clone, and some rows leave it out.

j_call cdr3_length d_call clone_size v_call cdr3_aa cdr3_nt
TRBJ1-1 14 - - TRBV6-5 CASSNRALEEIAFF TGTGCCAGCAGCAACAGGGCGCTGGAAGAAATAGCTTTCTTT
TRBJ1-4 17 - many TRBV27 CASRPTGTATVGEKLFF TGTGCCAGCAGGCCAACCGGGACGGCCACCGTTGGTGAAAAACTGTTTTTT
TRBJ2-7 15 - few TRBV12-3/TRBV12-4 CASSLGQISSYEQYF TGTGCCAGCAGTTTAGGGCAGATTAGCTCCTACGAGCAGTACTTC
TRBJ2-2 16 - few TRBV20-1 CSATPLRWTAPGELFF TGCAGTGCTACGCCACTCCGTTGGACAGCCCCCGGGGAGCTGTTTTTT
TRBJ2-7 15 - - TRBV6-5 CASSGTLGGPYEQYF TGTGCCAGCAGTGGTACGTTGGGGGGACCCTACGAGCAGTACTTC
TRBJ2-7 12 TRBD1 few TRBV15 CATSRSGGEQYF TGTGCCACCAGCAGGTCAGGGGGCGAGCAGTACTTC
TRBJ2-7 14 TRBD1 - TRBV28 CASTTGQGSYEQYF TGTGCCAGCACTACGGGACAGGGGTCCTACGAGCAGTACTTC
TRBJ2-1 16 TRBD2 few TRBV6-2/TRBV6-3 CASQYDPGGLINEQFF TGTGCCAGCCAATATGATCCGGGAGGCCTCATCAATGAGCAGTTCTTC
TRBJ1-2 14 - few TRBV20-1 CSTDPDTANYGYTF TGCAGTACGGACCCTGACACCGCTAACTATGGCTACACCTTC
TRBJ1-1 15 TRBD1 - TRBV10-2 CASSVGGQGITEAFF TGCGCCAGCAGTGTAGGGGGACAGGGAATCACTGAAGCTTTCTTT
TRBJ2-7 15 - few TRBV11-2 CASSLGWDPSYEQYF TGTGCCAGCAGCTTAGGATGGGACCCTTCCTACGAGCAGTACTTC
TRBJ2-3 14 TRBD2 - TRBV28 CASTASGSTDTQYF TGTGCCAGCACGGCTAGCGGGTCCACAGATACGCAGTATTTT
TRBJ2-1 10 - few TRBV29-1 CSVASGSPLF -
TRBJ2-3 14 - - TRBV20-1 CSSSRGASTDTQYF TGCAGTTCCTCCCGTGGCGCGAGCACAGATACGCAGTATTTT
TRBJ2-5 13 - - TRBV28 CASRPTFPETQYF TGTGCCAGTAGACCGACTTTCCCCGAGACCCAGTACTTC
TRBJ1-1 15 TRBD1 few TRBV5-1 CASSLVQGTNSEAFF TGCGCCAGCAGCTTGGTACAGGGGACGAACTCTGAAGCTTTCTTT
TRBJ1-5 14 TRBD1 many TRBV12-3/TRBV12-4 CASSPGQGQQPQHF TGTGCCAGCAGTCCCGGACAGGGACAGCAGCCCCAGCATTTT
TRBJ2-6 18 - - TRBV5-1 CASSVGLSTLSGANVLTF TGCGCCAGCAGCGTAGGACTCAGTACACTCTCTGGGGCCAACGTCCTGACTTTC
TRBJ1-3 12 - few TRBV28 CASRLNGNTIYF TGTGCCAGCAGACTGAACGGAAACACCATATATTTT
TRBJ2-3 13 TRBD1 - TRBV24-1 CATNTGGTDTQYF TGTGCCACTAATACAGGGGGCACAGATACGCAGTATTTT
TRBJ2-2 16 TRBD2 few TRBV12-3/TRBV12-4 CASSLRLADATGELFF TGTGCCAGCAGTTTAAGGCTAGCGGACGCCACCGGGGAGCTGTTTTTT
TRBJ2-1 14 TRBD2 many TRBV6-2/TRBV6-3 CASSNGLVTNEQFF TGTGCCAGCAGTAATGGACTAGTCACAAATGAGCAGTTCTTC
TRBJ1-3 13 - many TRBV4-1 CASSQTSGNTIYF TGCGCCAGCAGCCAGACCTCTGGAAACACCATATATTTT
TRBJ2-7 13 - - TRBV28 CAISGGASYEQYF TGTGCCATCTCTGGGGGGGCTTCCTACGAGCAGTACTTC
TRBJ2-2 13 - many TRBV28 CASRASGTGELFF TGTGCCAGCCGGGCGTCAGGCACCGGGGAGCTGTTTTTT
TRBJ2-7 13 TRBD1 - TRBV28 CASSQGAPYEQYF TGTGCCAGCAGTCAGGGGGCGCCGTACGAGCAGTACTTC
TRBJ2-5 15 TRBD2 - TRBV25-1 CASSGPGGVQETQYF TGTGCCAGCAGTGGGCCCGGGGGGGTCCAAGAGACCCAGTACTTC
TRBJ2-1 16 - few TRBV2 CASSLFSGRSYNEQFF TGTGCCAGCAGTCTCTTCAGCGGACGCTCCTACAATGAGCAGTTCTTC
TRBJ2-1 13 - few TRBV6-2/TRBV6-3 CASSFRREFEQFF TGTGCCAGCAGTTTCCGTCGCGAGTTTGAGCAGTTCTTC
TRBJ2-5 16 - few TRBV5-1 CASSPKSADTQETQYF TGCGCCAGCAGCCCTAAGTCGGCGGACACCCAAGAGACCCAGTACTTC
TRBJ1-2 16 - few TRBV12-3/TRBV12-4 CASSFSQVHHDYGYTF TGTGCCAGCAGTTTCTCGCAAGTCCACCATGATTATGGCTACACCTTC
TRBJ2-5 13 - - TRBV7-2 CASSFELKETQYF TGTGCCAGCAGCTTTGAACTCAAAGAGACCCAGTACTTC
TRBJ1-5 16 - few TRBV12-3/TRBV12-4 CASSWRRAPSNQPQHF TGTGCCAGCAGCTGGCGACGGGCCCCGAGCAATCAGCCCCAGCATTTT
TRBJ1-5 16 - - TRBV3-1 CASSQGGQGNNQPQHF TGTGCCAGCAGCCAAGGGGGCCAGGGAAACAATCAGCCCCAGCATTTT
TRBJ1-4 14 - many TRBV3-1 CASSRQATNEKLFF TGTGCCAGCAGCCGACAGGCAACTAATGAAAAACTGTTTTTT
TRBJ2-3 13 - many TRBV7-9 CASRPNGGNTQYF TGTGCCAGCAGACCAAATGGGGGAAATACGCAGTATTTT
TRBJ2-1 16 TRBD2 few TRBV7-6 CASSLGSSGTTYEQFF TGTGCCAGCAGCTTAGGTTCTAGCGGGACCACTTATGAGCAGTTCTTC
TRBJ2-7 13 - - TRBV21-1 CASSKAYSYEQYF TGTGCCAGCAGCAAAGCGTACAGCTACGAGCAGTACTTC
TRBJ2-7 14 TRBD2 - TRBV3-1 CASSLGTSGSRLNF TGTGCCAGCAGTCTGGGGACTAGCGGGAGCCGCTTAAATTTC
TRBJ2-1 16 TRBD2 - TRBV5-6 CASSPSGGASYNEQFF TGTGCCAGCAGCCCAAGCGGGGGGGCGTCCTACAATGAGCAGTTCTTC
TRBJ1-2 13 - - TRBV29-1 CSVATGRDYGYTF TGCAGCGTTGCAACGGGGCGTGACTATGGCTACACCTTC
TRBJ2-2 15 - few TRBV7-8 CASSLAERRGGELFF TGTGCCAGCAGCTTAGCGGAACGACGCGGCGGGGAGCTGTTTTTT